Listed below are T cell receptor beta chains from one sample, sequenced in a study of blood T cell repertoires in COVID-19. The data were produced by immunoSEQ multiplex PCR, yet TCRdb's version contains in-frame clones alone and is incomplete. The sample carries fewer than 90,000 clones, around 88% recorded once. Specimen: peripheral blood. The receptors originated from a man aged 55-75 years with acute or convalescent COVID-19. Each CDR3 is given with its conserved first and last residue. The order of the fields is J gene, clone size, D gene, V gene, CDR3 protein, CDR3 DNA. D genes are given only for firm matches. Clone size appears in some rows only: once, few, many, or a class for an expanded clone.

TRBJ2-2 | . | . | TRBV10-2 | CASSDRWGDTGELFF | TGCGCCAGCAGTGATCGTTGGGGGGACACCGGGGAGCTGTTTTTT
TRBJ1-3 | once | TRBD1 | TRBV12-3/TRBV12-4 | CASSWDSRNTIYF | TGTGCCAGCAGCTGGGACAGTCGGAACACCATATATTTT
TRBJ2-1 | . | . | TRBV11-3 | CASSLFVESEQFF | TGTGCCAGCAGCTTATTCGTGGAGTCTGAGCAGTTCTTC
TRBJ2-7 | few | . | TRBV7-9 | CASSTRQSSYEQYF | TGTGCCAGCAGCACCCGACAGAGCTCCTACGAGCAGTACTTC
TRBJ2-2 | . | TRBD2 | TRBV5-6 | CASSPGLAAGELFF | TGTGCCAGCAGCCCGGGACTAGCGGCCGGGGAGCTGTTTTTT
TRBJ1-5 | . | TRBD1 | TRBV6-5 | CASSYSSRGHNQPQHF | TGTGCCAGCAGTTACTCGAGCAGGGGGCACAATCAGCCCCAGCATTTT
TRBJ1-3 | . | . | TRBV14 | CASSHDLPGLGNTIYF | TGTGCCAGCAGCCATGACTTACCGGGTCTAGGAAACACCATATATTTT
TRBJ1-2 | . | TRBD1 | TRBV5-5 | CASSFRQGADNYGYTF | TGTGCCAGCAGCTTCCGACAGGGTGCGGACAACTATGGCTACACCTTC
TRBJ1-4 | . | TRBD1 | TRBV30 | CAWNRGTHEKLFF | TGTGCCTGGAACAGGGGTACGCATGAAAAACTGTTTTTT
TRBJ1-3 | . | . | TRBV3-1/TRBV3-2 | CASSQQQGRIYF | TGTGCCAGCAGCCAGCAACAGGGTCGGATATATTTT
TRBJ2-5 | once | . | TRBV3-1/TRBV3-2 | CASSQGMSLETQYF | TGTGCCAGCAGCCAAGGAATGAGTTTGGAGACCCAGTACTTC
TRBJ2-7 | . | TRBD1 | TRBV2 | CASREIRDSPYEQYF | TGTGCCAGCAGGGAGATCCGGGACAGCCCCTACGAGCAGTACTTC
TRBJ1-3 | . | . | TRBV7-3 | CASSLRDSPGNTIYF | TGTGCCAGCAGCCTCCGGGACTCTCCTGGAAACACCATATATTTT
TRBJ2-2 | . | . | TRBV9 | CASSVAGGTGELFF | TGTGCCAGCAGCGTAGCCGGGGGTACCGGGGAGCTGTTTTTT
TRBJ2-7 | once | TRBD2 | TRBV6-5 | CASSYSWEGMYEQYF | TGTGCCAGCAGTTACTCCTGGGAGGGAATGTACGAGCAGTACTTC
TRBJ2-7 | few | . | TRBV1 | CTSSPNRDSTYEQYF | TGCACCAGCAGCCCGAACCGGGACTCAACCTACGAGCAGTACTTC